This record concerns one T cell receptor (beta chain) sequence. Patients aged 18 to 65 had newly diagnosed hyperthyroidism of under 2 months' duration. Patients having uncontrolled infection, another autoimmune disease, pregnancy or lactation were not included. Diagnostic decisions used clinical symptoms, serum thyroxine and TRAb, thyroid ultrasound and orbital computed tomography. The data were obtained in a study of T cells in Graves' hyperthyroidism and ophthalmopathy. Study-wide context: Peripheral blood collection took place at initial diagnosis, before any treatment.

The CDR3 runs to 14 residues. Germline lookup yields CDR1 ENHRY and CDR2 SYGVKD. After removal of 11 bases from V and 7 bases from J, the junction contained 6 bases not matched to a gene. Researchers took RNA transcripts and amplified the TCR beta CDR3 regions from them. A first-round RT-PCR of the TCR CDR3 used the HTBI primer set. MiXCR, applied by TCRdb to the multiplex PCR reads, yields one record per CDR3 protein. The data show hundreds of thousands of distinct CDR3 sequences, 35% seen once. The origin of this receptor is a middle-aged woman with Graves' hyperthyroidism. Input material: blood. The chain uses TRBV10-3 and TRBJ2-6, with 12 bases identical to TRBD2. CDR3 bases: TGTGCCGCCATGACTAGCGGGAGTGCCAACGTCCTGACTTTC. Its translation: CAAMTSGSANVLTF.